This T cell receptor (beta chain) comes out of a study of chemoradiotherapy in HPV16-positive cancers. Study conclusions and caveats: Candidate HPV-specific clones and E7-related TCR motifs grew in tumor during treatment. Functional assays defining HPV-specific T cells used only two HPV16-positive patients.

Germline values: CDR1 SNHLY, CDR2 FYNNEI. The CDR3 has 14 residues. Trimming removed 6 bases from V and 4 bases from J; junction bases left unmatched: 7. Repertoires were sampled repeatedly during chemoradiotherapy. Repertoires were generated with immunoSEQ multiplex PCR, while TCRdb's copy carries only in-frame clones and drops some. The sample holds 2,500 to 4,000 clones, about 93% seen once. Notes on this clone: What it recognizes is unknown.

J is TRBJ2-7 and V is TRBV2, with TRBD1 matching 9 bases. The clonotype comes from a human donor with HPV-associated anogenital cancer. The sequencing here drew on tumor tissue, taken from a patient who underwent chemoradiotherapy. CDR3: CASSPGQGRYEQYF. The CDR3 coding sequence is TGTGCCAGCAGCCCCGGACAGGGGAGATACGAGCAGTACTTC.